The next 32 T cell receptor beta chains were all read from a single sample in a study of cytomegalovirus exposure and HLA in healthy donors. PCR amplification relied on 60 Vbeta primers (plus 13 Jbeta primers). Some clones are missing from TCRdb's copy, which holds only in-frame ones; the method was immunoSEQ multiplex PCR. The sample shows under 200,000 clones, around 78% of them seen only once. The sample consisted of PBMCs. The receptors derive from a man aged 30 to 39 in good health and CMV-seronegative.

The genes are TRBV15 and TRBJ1-2, with D unclear. Germline V gene lookup returns CDR1 LNHNV and CDR2 YYDKDF (reference sequence). Deletions cut 4 bases from V and 3 bases from J, with 3 bases between. The CDR3 is 11 amino acids. CDR3 DNA: TGTGCCACCAGCACCGACTATGGCTACACCTTC. Translating it yields CATSTDYGYTF.

The V gene is TRBV10-3, the J gene TRBJ2-3; 9 bases are a match to TRBD1. The germline CDR1 and CDR2 sequences are ENHRY and SYGVKD. The CDR3 spans 15 residues. V lost 6 bases, J lost 2 bases, and 6 bases stayed unmatched. This CDR3 is CAISEDRGITDTQYF. The CDR3 nucleotides are TGTGCCATCAGCGAGGACAGGGGTATCACAGATACGCAGTATTTT.

Of note for this clone: The junction shows a germline mismatch at one end, possibly a read error. The rearrangement joins TRBV5-1 to TRBJ1-1; D possibly corresponds to TRBD1 (5 bases). CDR3 size: 13 residues. Germline V gene lookup returns CDR1 SGHRS and CDR2 YFSETQ. CDR3 coding DNA: TGCGCCAGCGGCTTAGGGGTGAACACTGAAGCTTTCTTT. Its protein is CASGLGVNTEAFF.

The chain is built from TRBV5-1 and TRBJ2-2; 7 bases agree with TRBD1. Germline CDR1 SGHRS, CDR2 YFSETQ. V shed 4 bases and J 5 bases; nucleotides not matched to a gene: 5. This CDR3 spans 14 amino acids. DNA of the CDR3: TGCGCCAGCAGCCCGGGACAGCCGACCGGGGAGCTGTTTTTT. Translation gives CASSPGQPTGELFF.

Regarding this clone: One end of the junction does not line up with germline, which may come from a read error. The J gene is TRBJ2-1, the V gene TRBV5-1; 8 positions match TRBD2. The CDR3 totals 13 residues. CDR1 SGHRS and CDR2 YFSETQ come from the germline V gene. The CDR3, as DNA: TGCGCCAGCAGCTTGGAAGAACAGCGGGAGCGGCTCTTC. It yields the protein CASSLEEQRERLF.

J is TRBJ2-3 and V is TRBV19; 12 bases align to TRBD2. Germline V gene sequence: CDR1 LNHDA, CDR2 SQIVND (reference sequence). This CDR3 contains 15 residues. The V and J ends lost 9 bases and 6 bases, in that order; junction bases with no gene match: 10. The CDR3 here is CASTTLAGGLDTQYF. CDR3 coding DNA: TGTGCCAGCACTACCCTAGCGGGAGGGCTGGATACGCAGTATTTT.

The chain carries TRBV5-1 and TRBJ1-4; 7 bases fit TRBD1. The V segment lost 0 bases and the J segment 7 bases; nucleotides outside the gene matches: 6. The CDR3 is 15 amino acids. Germline CDR1 is SGHRS and CDR2 is YFSETQ. CDR3 region: CASSLESRGVEKLFF. Here the CDR3 DNA reads TGCGCCAGCAGCTTGGAATCCAGGGGGGTTGAAAAACTGTTTTTT.

J is TRBJ2-3 and V is TRBV13; D is uncertain. The V end was cut by 2 bases, the J end by 0 bases, with 9 bases between. The CDR3 has 15 residues. In germline, CDR1 is PRHDT, CDR2 FYEKMQ (reference sequence). CDR3 amino acids: CASSLRLASTDTQYF. CDR3 coding DNA: TGTGCCAGCAGCTTACGGTTAGCTAGCACAGATACGCAGTATTTT.

This chain uses TRBV28 with TRBJ2-1; 11 nucleotides align to TRBD2. The CDR3 length is 16 residues. Per the germline V gene, CDR1 is MDHEN and CDR2 is SYDVKM. V trimming: 7 bases; J trimming: 3 bases; junction bases outside the gene matches: 8. CDR3 residues: CASKGPGLAVYNEQFF. CDR3 DNA sequence: TGTGCCAGCAAGGGCCCGGGACTAGCGGTCTACAATGAGCAGTTCTTC.

The gene calls are TRBV5-1 and TRBJ2-5; 7 bases align to TRBD2. Germline V gene sequence: CDR1 SGHRS, CDR2 YFSETQ. V lost 9 bases, J lost 4 bases, and 21 bases stayed unmatched. The CDR3 is 17 amino acids. The chain's CDR3 is CATQLGRVGRVVETQYF. In nucleotides, the CDR3 is TGCGCCACCCAGCTTGGGAGGGTAGGGCGGGTAGTAGAGACCCAGTACTTC. Based on the CDR3 plus reference TRBV5-1 and TRBJ2-5, the full variable domain is KAGVTQTPRYLIKTRGQQVTLSCSPISGHRSVSWYQQTPGQGLQFLFEYFSETQRNKGNFPGRFSGRQFSNSRSEMNVSTLELGDSALYLCATQLGRVGRVVETQYFGPGTRLLVL.

V gene TRBV10-2 combines with J gene TRBJ2-3; 8 nucleotides line up with TRBD1. This CDR3 contains 14 residues. Unmatched junction bases numbered 8, after V lost 6 bases and J lost 6 bases. Germline V gene data show CDR1 as WSHSY and CDR2 as SAAADI. CDR3 nucleotides: TGCGCCAGCAGCTTGGACAGGGAATCGGATACGCAGTATTTT. Translating it yields CASSLDRESDTQYF.

V and J are TRBV10-3 and TRBJ2-1; D call uncertain. This CDR3 has 12 amino acids. Per the germline V gene, CDR1 is ENHRY and CDR2 is SYGVKD. Deletions cut 2 bases from V and 10 bases from J, with 9 bases between. The CDR3 DNA reads as TGTGCCATCAGTGAGATCCCAGGCGAGCAGTTCTTC. Protein product: CAISEIPGEQFF.

The rearrangement joins TRBV28 to TRBJ2-2; 14 nucleotides line up with TRBD2. Per germline, CDR1 MDHEN and CDR2 SYDVKM. Trimming removed 3 bases from V and 5 bases from J; junction bases left unmatched: 11. This CDR3 contains 19 residues. CDR3 nucleotides: TGTGCCAGCAGTTTCGGACAGGGACTAGCGGGAGTACGAACCGGGGAGCTGTTTTTT. It specifies CASSFGQGLAGVRTGELFF.

This clone was seen a single time. The chain combines TRBV9 with TRBJ2-7; D is possibly TRBD1 (5 bases). Germline CDR1 and CDR2: SGDLS and YYNGEE. This CDR3 contains 15 residues. V lost 0 bases and J 3 bases, leaving 13 bases between the germline ends. The CDR3: CASSVAFGTGYEQYF. CDR3 DNA sequence: TGTGCCAGCAGCGTAGCTTTCGGAACAGGCTACGAGCAGTACTTC.

This clone was recorded a few times. The V gene is TRBV2, the J gene TRBJ1-1; 7 bases are a match to TRBD1. The CDR3 has 14 residues. The germline V gene has CDR1 SNHLY and CDR2 FYNNEI. Trimming at V came to 4 bases and at J to 2 bases, leaving 4 bases not matched to a gene. The CDR3 reads CASSVQGVNTEAFF. The CDR3 nucleotides are TGTGCCAGCAGTGTCCAGGGGGTCAACACTGAAGCTTTCTTT.

This clone came up a few times. The chain combines TRBV28 with TRBJ1-5; D is undetermined. With 2 bases removed from V and 0 bases from J, the gap between germline ends came to 5 bases. The CDR3 spans 14 residues. Germline-derived CDR1 and CDR2 are MDHEN and SYDVKM. The CDR3 coding sequence is TGTGCCAGCAGTTTACAGATTAGCAATCAGCCCCAGCATTTT. Amino acid sequence: CASSLQISNQPQHF.

This sequence joins TRBV5-1 and TRBJ2-5; 10 nucleotides agree with TRBD2. V shed 4 bases, J shed 2 bases, and the junction held 8 bases outside the gene matches. Germline CDR1 is SGHRS and CDR2 is YFSETQ. This CDR3 comprises 16 residues. In DNA, the CDR3 is TGCGCCAGCAGCGCTACACCTAGCGGGAGTCAAGAGACCCAGTACTTC. This codes for CASSATPSGSQETQYF.

This chain connects TRBV11-2 to TRBJ1-2; D gene uncertain. Trimming cost V 5 bases and J 6 bases, with 13 bases left between them. CDR1 is SGHAT and CDR2 is FQNNGV in the germline V gene. This CDR3 has 13 residues. The CDR3 loop reads CASSPRAGNGYTF. The CDR3 bases are TGTGCCAGCAGCCCGCGGGCCGGAAATGGCTACACCTTC.

The V and J genes are TRBV9 and TRBJ1-3; D is unclear. CDR1 and CDR2 from the germline V gene are SGDLS and YYNGEE. Trimming pared 3 bases from V and 4 bases from J, leaving 11 bases between. The CDR3 covers 14 residues. CDR3 protein: CASSGIHGGNTIYF. Here the CDR3 DNA reads TGTGCCAGCAGCGGGATACACGGGGGAAACACCATATATTTT.

The chain recombines TRBV14 with TRBJ1-2, with D hard to call. Germline V lookup: CDR1 SGHDN, CDR2 FVKESK. V was pared by 0 bases and J by 7 bases, with 9 bases between. This CDR3 region has 13 residues. CDR3 sequence reads: CASSQDIISGYTF. The CDR3 region has the DNA TGTGCCAGCAGCCAAGATATAATCAGTGGCTACACCTTC.

The rearrangement joins TRBV6-5 to TRBJ1-5, with 11 nucleotides matching TRBD1. The germline gives CDR1 MNHEY, CDR2 SVGAGI. There are 15 residues in the CDR3. With V trimmed by 5 bases and J by 2 bases, 2 bases remained unmatched. CDR3 residues: CASSRTGGGNQPQHF. The CDR3 coding sequence is TGTGCCAGCAGTAGGACAGGGGGCGGCAATCAGCCCCAGCATTTT.

Comment on this clone: Other DNA sequences in the same sample also yield this CDR3. The chain has TRBV28 and TRBJ2-7, with D maybe TRBD1 (5 bases). V lost 6 bases to trimming and J lost 4 bases, with 10 bases between them. The CDR3 totals 12 residues. Germline lookup yields CDR1 MDHEN and CDR2 SYDVKM. CDR3 protein: CASRGRAYEQYF. The CDR3 DNA reads as TGTGCCAGCAGGGGCAGGGCGTACGAGCAGTACTTC.

J is TRBJ2-7 and V is TRBV27; TRBD2 matches at 10 bases. Trimming cost V 5 bases and J 6 bases; bases outside gene matches: 19. This CDR3 comprises 18 residues. From germline, CDR1 is MNHEY and CDR2 SMNVEV (reference sequence). CDR3 nucleotides: TGTGCCAGCAGTCCCTGGACTAGCGGCACTCCCCGTCAGATCGAGCAGTACTTC. Protein: CASSPWTSGTPRQIEQYF.

This clone was seen only once. The chain is built from TRBV30 and TRBJ1-1; weak D call: TRBD1 (6 bases). Germline V CDR1 and CDR2: GTSNPN, SVGIG (reference sequence). The germline V and J ends were trimmed by 5 bases and 2 bases, with 21 bases remaining between them. The CDR3 runs to 16 residues. CDR3 in amino acids: CAWAFRVEQGNTEAFF. CDR3 nucleotide sequence: TGTGCCTGGGCCTTTCGGGTGGAACAGGGTAACACTGAAGCTTTCTTT. Variable domain in full (rest from reference TRBV30 and TRBJ1-1): SQTIHQWPATLVQPVGSPLSLECTVEGTSNPNLYWYRQAAGRGLQLLFYSVGIGQISSEVPQNLSASRPQDRQFILSSKKLLLSDSGFYLCAWAFRVEQGNTEAFFGQGTRLTVV.

The chain carries TRBV6-6 and TRBJ2-4; maybe TRBD1 (6 bases). CDR1 and CDR2 from the germline V gene are MNHNY and SVGAGI (reference sequence). The CDR3 length is 16 residues. V was trimmed by 5 bases and J by 1 base, leaving 15 bases between them. The CDR3 bases are TGTGCCAGCAGTCATCAGGGGATGGGGGCCAAAAACATTCAGTACTTC. This codes for CASSHQGMGAKNIQYF.

This clone was picked up a small number of times. V usage is TRBV7-9 and J usage is TRBJ1-2; 7 positions match TRBD1. From germline, CDR1 is SEHNR and CDR2 FQNEAQ (reference sequence). The CDR3 sequence is 15 residues long. Trimming cost V 5 bases and J 0 bases; bases outside gene matches: 6. In DNA, the CDR3 is TGTGCCAGCAGCAGGGACAGAACAGCTAACTATGGCTACACCTTC. Its protein product is CASSRDRTANYGYTF.

The chain links TRBV7-9 to TRBJ2-4; D perhaps matches TRBD2 (5 bases). Trimming stripped 6 bases from V and 0 bases from J, with 18 bases between. The CDR3 contains 17 residues. Per germline, CDR1 SEHNR and CDR2 FQNEAQ (reference sequence). This CDR3 reads CASSPTFERVAKNIQYF. In DNA form, the CDR3 reads TGTGCCAGCAGTCCGACTTTCGAGAGGGTAGCCAAAAACATTCAGTACTTC.

Comments on this clone: This CDR3 fails to terminate in the conserved phenylalanine or tryptophan, so it likely reflects a read error. V gene TRBV9 combines with J gene TRBJ1-5; maybe TRBD1 (5 bases). The CDR3 runs to 12 residues. The germline gives CDR1 SGDLS, CDR2 YYNGEE. Trimming took 7 bases from V and 1 from J, leaving 6 bases between them. The CDR3 is CASGASNQPQHL. The DNA of the CDR3 is TGTGCCAGCGGGGCGAGCAATCAGCCCCAGCATCTT.

CDR3 sequence (DNA): TGTGCCAGCCGATCAGGGAGGAGGGAATTAACTGAAGCTTTCTTT. Protein product: CASRSGRRELTEAFF. This chain uses TRBV27 with TRBJ1-1; D perhaps matches TRBD1 (5 bases). V lost 8 bases and J lost 5, with 21 bases in between. In germline, CDR1 is MNHEY, CDR2 SMNVEV (reference sequence). CDR3 size: 15 residues.

This clone was observed once. This chain connects TRBV5-1 to TRBJ2-7, with 7 bases matching TRBD1. V lost 5 bases and J lost 3; bases outside the gene matches: 17. The CDR3 has 17 residues. Germline lookup yields CDR1 SGHRS and CDR2 YFSETQ. DNA for the CDR3: TGCGCCAGCAGACTACCCGTGGAGACAGGGAATTTCTACGAGCAGTACTTC. Its translation is CASRLPVETGNFYEQYF.

This chain uses TRBV5-1 with TRBJ2-7; 8 bases align to TRBD1. The germline V gene has CDR1 SGHRS and CDR2 YFSETQ. The CDR3 totals 15 residues. Unmatched junction bases numbered 7, after V lost 4 bases and J lost 1 base. The CDR3 protein is CASSPTGADSYEQYF. As DNA, the CDR3 is TGCGCCAGCAGCCCGACAGGGGCGGATTCCTACGAGCAGTACTTC.

This clone was observed a single time. This chain joins TRBV19 and TRBJ1-5, with 10 bases fitting TRBD1. Per the germline V gene, CDR1 is LNHDA and CDR2 is SQIVND (reference sequence). This CDR3 comprises 14 residues. Germline trimming cut 7 bases from V and 6 bases from J; bases unmatched to any gene: 6. The CDR3 sequence is CASKRTGGGQPQHF. The CDR3 DNA reads TGTGCCAGTAAACGGACAGGGGGAGGTCAGCCCCAGCATTTT.